Reported below is one T cell receptor beta chain. Its target is unknown. The record originates from a study of CXCR3-negative and CXCR3-positive naive CD8 T cells. Findings of the study overall: Whereas both naive subsets had comparably high diversity, memory CD8+ cells had much lower diversity.

With UMI labels, 5' RACE was used to prepare the TRB cDNA libraries. TCRdb re-called the 5' RACE reads; every CDR3 protein appears as one record, without DNA. The sample includes about 46,000 distinct CDR3 sequences. The CDR3 contains 15 residues. Sequences were obtained from naive CXCR3- CD8+ T cells from blood. The sample's subset: CD45RO-CCR7+CD27+CD95- naive CD8+ T cells lacking CXCR3 (TNR3-). This chain uses TRBV12-3 or TRBV12-4 with TRBJ2-3. The source of this sequence is a human donor in good health. Some clones in this sample may be carry-over from other donors' samples. The CDR3 here is CASSLTTKRTDTQYF.